This T cell receptor (beta chain) was obtained from a study of blood T cell repertoires in COVID-19. V was clipped by 6 bases and J by 0 bases, with 7 bases between them. Per the germline V gene, CDR1 is ENHRY and CDR2 is SYGVKD. The CDR3 extends over 13 amino acids. Cohort assignment relied on participant-reported clinical history. Per the authors' pipeline: Scientists estimated how many nucleated cells there were by amplifying reference gene primers. The assay was immunoSEQ multiplex PCR, and TCRdb's table has in-frame clones only and misses some. V and J calls and clone size are those listed in that table; D and trimming were worked out from the DNA. The sample consists of some 140,000 clones, approximately 88% of them appearing once.

The sequence was collected from a man in his forties or fifties with acute COVID-19. This rearrangement joins TRBV10-3 to TRBJ2-3; no firm D call. Sequenced input: PBMCs or T cells enriched from blood (not recorded which). CDR3: CAISLPSTDTQYF. CDR3 DNA sequence: TGTGCCATCAGCCTCCCGAGCACAGATACGCAGTATTTT.